A single sample gave rise to the 11 T cell receptor beta chains below, sequenced in a study of T cell responses to AZD1222 COVID-19 vaccine. Libraries were prepared by immunoSEQ multiplex PCR; TCRdb keeps only in-frame clonotypes and omits some of them. The top ten clones hold approximately 1.5% of a sample with some 130,000 clones, around 90% of them seen once. Material: peripheral blood, obtained on day 0 of AZD1222 vaccination. Receptor source: an adult in good health.

The rearrangement links TRBV18 to TRBJ1-6; possible D gene TRBD1, 5 bases. The CDR3 consists of 13 residues. Germline CDR1 is KGHSH and CDR2 is LQKENI. Trimming took off 2 bases at V and 9 bases at J, with 8 bases between the two ends. CDR3 DNA: TGTGCCAGCTCACCAGACAGAGGTTCACCCCTCCACTTT. Translated: CASSPDRGSPLHF.

CDR3 residues: CSVGRTTNEKLFF. In DNA form, the CDR3 reads TGCAGCGTTGGGAGGACAACTAATGAAAAACTGTTTTTT. This chain links TRBV29-1 with TRBJ1-4, with D unresolved. Germline V gene data show CDR1 as SQVTM and CDR2 as ANQGSEA. The CDR3 has 13 residues. V lost 4 bases to trimming and J lost 0 bases, with 6 bases between them.

The CDR3 DNA is TGTGCCAGCAGTCCAGACAGCGGATCTGGCTACACCTTC. This translates into CASSPDSGSGYTF. The V and J genes are TRBV6-5 and TRBJ1-2, with D possibly being TRBD1 (5 bases). This CDR3 spans 13 amino acids. V gave up 5 bases and J gave up 7 bases, with 14 bases separating them. CDR1 is MNHEY and CDR2 is SVGAGI in the germline V gene.

This chain connects TRBV4-3 to TRBJ1-3; no clear D. The CDR3 sequence is 13 residues long. CDR1 and CDR2 from the germline V gene are LGHNA and YSLEER. V was trimmed by 2 bases and J by 2 bases, leaving 4 bases between them. The CDR3 nucleotides read TGCGCCAGCAGCCAACTCACTGGAAACACCATATATTTT. This gives the protein CASSQLTGNTIYF.

This chain links TRBV28 with TRBJ1-4; no clear D. CDR1 and CDR2 from the germline V gene are MDHEN and SYDVKM. Trimming left V 7 bases short and J 7 bases short, with 10 bases between. The CDR3 runs 12 residues. For the CDR3, the DNA is TGTGCCAGCAAACCCTTGGGTGAAAAACTGTTTTTT. As protein: CASKPLGEKLFF. The whole variable domain, remainder taken from reference TRBV28 and TRBJ1-4, is DVKVTQSSRYLVKRTGEKVFLECVQDMDHENMFWYRQDPGLGLRLIYFSYDVKMKEKGDIPEGYSVSREKKERFSLILESASTNQTSMYLCASKPLGEKLFFGSGTQLSVL.

The J gene is TRBJ1-1, the V gene TRBV2, with D unclear. The CDR3 is made up of 16 amino acids. Between the trimmed V and J ends, which lost 5 bases and 0 bases, there was a span of 16 bases. Germline values: CDR1 SNHLY, CDR2 FYNNEI. The CDR3 DNA is TGTGCCAGCAGTCCTCGACACGGAGACGTGAACACTGAAGCTTTCTTT. Protein product: CASSPRHGDVNTEAFF.

The V call is TRBV13, the J call TRBJ2-7; D is unclear. V lost 6 bases to trimming and J lost 2 bases, with 11 bases between them. This CDR3 has 13 amino acids. Germline CDR1 PRHDT, CDR2 FYEKMQ (reference sequence). CDR3 protein: CASSSSGAYEQYF. For the CDR3, the DNA is TGTGCCAGCAGTTCTTCTGGCGCCTACGAGCAGTACTTC.

The chain is built from TRBV15 and TRBJ2-1; TRBD1 or TRBD2 may be the D gene (5 bases each). Germline V gives CDR1 LNHNV, CDR2 YYDKDF (reference sequence). CDR3 length equals 17 residues. The V end lost 3 bases, the J end lost 0 bases, and 15 bases lay between the germline ends. CDR3 sequence (DNA): TGTGCCACCAGCAGCCCGAAGAGGGGACGCTCCTACAATGAGCAGTTCTTC. Residues: CATSSPKRGRSYNEQFF. Full variable domain (rest looked up from reference TRBV15 and TRBJ2-1): DAMVIQNPRYQVTQFGKPVTLSCSQTLNHNVMYWYQQKSSQAPKLLFHYYDKDFNNEADTPDNFQSRRPNTSFCFLDIRSPGLGDTAMYLCATSSPKRGRSYNEQFFGPGTRLTVL.

CDR3 in DNA: TGTGCCAGCAGCCTACACTATGGCTACACCTTC. It encodes CASSLHYGYTF. The V gene is TRBV3-1 (or the pseudogene TRBV3-2), the J gene TRBJ1-2; D unclear. Trimming removed 4 bases at V and 3 bases at J, with 3 bases between. CDR1 and CDR2 (germline): LGHDT, YNNKEL (reference sequence). The CDR3 contains 11 residues.

J is TRBJ2-1 and V is TRBV19, with D possibly TRBD2 on 5 matching bases. The length of the CDR3 is 14 residues. Germline V CDR1 and CDR2: LNHDA, SQIVND (reference sequence). This CDR3 reads CAAGSRGPYNEQFF. The CDR3 bases are TGTGCGGCTGGGTCCAGAGGGCCCTACAATGAGCAGTTCTTC.

The V gene is TRBV6-5, the J gene TRBJ1-3, with D possibly matching TRBD1 (5 bases). With 2 bases removed from V and 3 bases from J, the gap between germline ends came to 14 bases. This CDR3 spans 16 amino acids. CDR1 and CDR2 from the germline V gene are MNHEY and SVGAGI. The CDR3 loop is CASSYGGSGFGNTIYF. The CDR3 DNA reads as TGTGCCAGCAGTTACGGGGGGTCAGGTTTTGGAAACACCATATATTTT.